The 16 T cell receptor beta chains below all came from one sample that was sequenced in a study of T cell changes during pregnancy in multiple sclerosis. TCRdb keeps only in-frame clones here, not all; method: immunoSEQ multiplex PCR. The top ten hold 1% to 1.5% of the sample, which has 40,000 to 55,000 clones, nearly 90% seen once. The input for sequencing was CD4+ T cells from peripheral blood mononuclear cells, taken after pregnancy. These receptors originate from a female donor with multiple sclerosis, enrolled in a pregnancy study.

The V call is TRBV30, the J call TRBJ2-7, with 15 bases that match TRBD2. Germline assignment: CDR1 GTSNPN and CDR2 SVGIG (reference sequence). V lost 0 bases to trimming and J lost 0 bases; unmatched junction nucleotides: 9. This CDR3 is built from 19 residues. CDR3: CAWSVQGTSGRFISYEQYF. For the CDR3, the DNA is TGTGCCTGGAGTGTACAGGGGACTAGCGGGAGGTTTATCTCCTACGAGCAGTACTTC.

The chain couples TRBV6-5 to TRBJ2-1; D gene uncertain. CDR1 MNHEY and CDR2 SVGAGI come from the germline V gene. CDR3 size: 14 residues. V was pared by 1 base and J by 5 bases, with 9 bases between. The CDR3 here is CASSYYRIDNEQFF. For the CDR3, the DNA is TGTGCCAGCAGTTACTACCGTATAGACAATGAGCAGTTCTTC.

The V call is TRBV19, the J call TRBJ2-2, with 7 nucleotides matching TRBD1. This CDR3 has 16 residues. Trimming at V came to 0 bases and at J to 2 bases, leaving 3 bases not matched to a gene. Germline loops: CDR1 LNHDA, CDR2 SQIVND (reference sequence). The CDR3 DNA follows: TGTGCCAGTAGTATAGACGGGGACAGAAACACCGGGGAGCTGTTTTTT. Translating gives CASSIDGDRNTGELFF.

The rearrangement links TRBV5-1 to TRBJ2-1; D may be TRBD2 (6 bases). The CDR3 totals 16 residues. Germline loops: CDR1 SGHRS, CDR2 YFSETQ. Trimming removed 3 bases at V and 3 bases at J, with 16 bases between. The CDR3 DNA sequence: TGCGCCAGCAGCTCGGCGGGAAGCGCCATCTACAATGAGCAGTTCTTC. Its translation is CASSSAGSAIYNEQFF.

This chain connects TRBV10-1 to TRBJ2-1; 8 bases line up with TRBD1. The V and J ends lost 3 bases and 15 bases, in that order; junction bases with no gene match: 10. There are 13 residues in the CDR3. CDR1 and CDR2 from the germline V gene are WNHNN and SYGVQD (reference sequence). The CDR3 DNA sequence: TGCGCCAGCAGTGACTCCGGACAGGGAATTCCGTTCTTC. Translated, it gives CASSDSGQGIPFF.

J is TRBJ2-2 and V is TRBV2, with a possible D match to TRBD1 (6 bases). Per the germline V gene, CDR1 is SNHLY and CDR2 is FYNNEI. This CDR3 spans 14 amino acids. Trimming cost V 5 bases and J 1 base, with 8 bases left between them. CDR3 loop: CASSRDMNTGELFF. The DNA for the CDR3 is TGTGCCAGCAGTAGGGACATGAACACCGGGGAGCTGTTTTTT. Full variable domain (missing parts from reference TRBV2 and TRBJ2-2): EPEVTQTPSHQVTQMGQEVILRCVPISNHLYFYWYRQILGQKVEFLVSFYNNEISEKSEIFDDQFSVERPDGSNFTLKIRSTKLEDSAMYFCASSRDMNTGELFFGEGSRLTVL.

The rearrangement links TRBV27 to TRBJ1-5; TRBD1 matches 8 bases. CDR3 length: 14 amino acids. J was trimmed by 5 bases and V by 6 bases; bases with no gene match: 6. In germline, CDR1 is MNHEY, CDR2 SMNVEV (reference sequence). The chain's CDR3 is CASRIADRDQPQHF. Written as DNA, the CDR3 is TGTGCCAGCAGGATAGCGGACAGGGATCAGCCCCAGCATTTT.

This clone appeared once. V usage is TRBV6-5 and J usage is TRBJ1-1, with 11 nucleotides matching TRBD1. The CDR3 runs 14 residues. Germline loops: CDR1 MNHEY, CDR2 SVGAGI. J lost 7 bases, V lost 4 bases, and 5 bases had no gene match. The CDR3 region is CASSSLGTGGEAFF. CDR3 sequence (DNA): TGTGCCAGCAGTTCTCTAGGGACAGGGGGTGAAGCTTTCTTT.

The CDR3 spells CASSFGRALDTGELFF. The CDR3 nucleotides read TGTGCCAGCTCATTCGGGAGGGCGCTCGACACCGGGGAGCTGTTTTTT. The chain employs TRBV18 and TRBJ2-2, with 8 bases that match TRBD2. Germline CDR1 and CDR2: KGHSH and LQKENI. The ends lost 5 bases at V and 3 bases at J; junction bases unmatched: 8. CDR3 length: 16 residues.

V usage is TRBV5-1 and J usage is TRBJ2-2, with a tentative D call TRBD2 (7 bases). Germline values: CDR1 SGHRS, CDR2 YFSETQ. V gave up 3 bases and J gave up 8 bases, with 17 bases separating them. This CDR3 comprises 15 residues. DNA of the CDR3: TGCGCCAGCAGCTCACCCACAGGGACTATGGGGGAGCTGTTTTTT. Amino acid sequence: CASSSPTGTMGELFF.

The chain recombines TRBV7-9 with TRBJ1-1; no clear D. V shed 5 bases and J shed 5 bases, with 9 bases lying between them. In germline, CDR1 is SEHNR, CDR2 FQNEAQ (reference sequence). This CDR3 has 12 amino acids. The DNA of the CDR3 is TGTGCCAGCAGCCGAGAAATAACTGAAGCTTTCTTT. The encoded protein is CASSREITEAFF. The full variable domain, rest sourced from reference TRBV7-9 and TRBJ1-1, is DTGVSQNPRHKITKRGQNVTFRCDPISEHNRLYWYRQTLGQGPEFLTYFQNEAQLEKSRLLSDRFSAERPKGSFSTLEIQRTEQGDSAMYLCASSREITEAFFGQGTRLTVV.

J is TRBJ2-3 and V is TRBV19, with 11 nucleotides matching TRBD2. Germline trimming cut 4 bases from V and 2 bases from J; bases unmatched to any gene: 5. The CDR3 is made up of 16 amino acids. Germline V gene data show CDR1 as LNHDA and CDR2 as SQIVND (reference sequence). The DNA of the CDR3 is TGTGCCAGTAGTAAAATAGCGGGAGGGTCCACAGATACGCAGTATTTT. This translates into CASSKIAGGSTDTQYF.

V gene TRBV4-2 combines with J gene TRBJ1-2, with D possibly matching TRBD1 (6 bases). CDR3 length: 14 residues. Trimming took 1 base from V and 8 from J, leaving 14 bases between them. The V gene's germline CDR1 is LGHNA and CDR2 YNFKEQ. The CDR3 loop reads CASSQVLGARGYTF. Written as DNA, the CDR3 is TGTGCCAGCAGCCAAGTTTTGGGGGCGAGAGGCTACACCTTC.

The chain joins TRBV5-1 to TRBJ2-7; TRBD1 aligns across 7 bases. CDR3 length equals 16 residues. V trimming: 1 base; J trimming: 1 base; junction bases outside the gene matches: 8. Germline V gives CDR1 SGHRS, CDR2 YFSETQ. The CDR3 nucleotides are TGCGCCAGCAGCTTGAGTTACGGGACAGTTTCCTACGAGCAGTACTTC. Its translation: CASSLSYGTVSYEQYF. The full variable domain, with the rest looked up from reference TRBV5-1 and TRBJ2-7, is KAGVTQTPRYLIKTRGQQVTLSCSPISGHRSVSWYQQTPGQGLQFLFEYFSETQRNKGNFPGRFSGRQFSNSRSEMNVSTLELGDSALYLCASSLSYGTVSYEQYFGPGTRLTVT.

This clone was seen a single time. Additional DNA sequences in this sample encode the identical CDR3. V and J are TRBV6-1 and TRBJ2-3; D gene ambiguous. Trimming removed 5 bases at V and 6 bases at J, with 6 bases between. This CDR3 comprises 11 residues. Germline CDR1 is MNHNS and CDR2 is SASEGT. The CDR3 sequence: CASSPRDTQYF. As DNA, the CDR3 is TGTGCCAGCAGTCCGAGGGATACGCAGTATTTT.

CDR3 in DNA: TGCAGCGTGCTCGCAGGGGCCCCAGATACGCAGTATTTT. Amino acids: CSVLAGAPDTQYF. This chain uses TRBV29-1 with TRBJ2-3, with a weak D call TRBD1 (6 bases). Germline V lookup: CDR1 SQVTM, CDR2 ANQGSEA. The CDR3 extends over 13 amino acids. Trimming cost V 6 bases and J 4 bases, with 14 bases left between them.